The sequence of this TCR beta chain was determined in a study of blood T cell repertoires in COVID-19. Background on the study: Sites in the United States, Italy and Spain provided acute and convalescent COVID-19 samples. T cells, B-cell-depleted T cells, or PBMCs provided the cDNA or gDNA that served as material.

CDR1 is LNHNV and CDR2 is YYDKDF in the germline V gene (reference sequence). V was shortened by 1 base and J by 9 bases, with 7 bases between the two germline ends. The CDR3 totals 12 residues. Assay used: immunoSEQ multiplex PCR; TCRdb lists only in-frame clones, some missing. The table includes about 230,000 clones, approximately 87% detected once. This chain joins TRBV15 and TRBJ2-4, with D unresolved. This clonotype was sampled from a woman in her seventies with active or convalescent COVID-19. Material: peripheral blood. In DNA form, the CDR3 reads TGTGCCACCAGCAGAGCCCTCGGCATTCAGTACTTC. Its protein product is CATSRALGIQYF.